A selection of T cell receptor beta chains follows, all from one sample in a study of blood T cell repertoires in COVID-19. Profiled with immunoSEQ multiplex PCR; TCRdb holds only in-frame clones, not every one. The sample consists of roughly 200,000 clones, 65% to 90% of them appearing once. The source material was PBMCs or T cells enriched from blood (not recorded which). The receptors stem from a woman aged 40 to 50 with acute COVID-19. CDR3s include the opening cysteine and the closing phenylalanine or tryptophan. D genes are given only for firm matches. Expanded clones get a size class; other rows say once, few or many, or leave the size out.

j_call: TRBJ2-1; clone_size: -; d_call: TRBD2; v_call: TRBV24-1; cdr3_nt: TGTGCCACCAGCGACCTAGCGGGCTCCCAGAATGAGCAGTTCTTC; cdr3_aa: CATSDLAGSQNEQFF
j_call: TRBJ2-1; clone_size: few; d_call: -; v_call: TRBV5-1; cdr3_nt: TGCGCCAGCAGCTTGGCAGGGGATACCTACAATGAGCAGTTCTTC; cdr3_aa: CASSLAGDTYNEQFF
j_call: TRBJ2-2; clone_size: -; d_call: -; v_call: TRBV7-8; cdr3_nt: TGTGCCAGCAGGAAACTGGACACCGGGGAGCTGTTTTTT; cdr3_aa: CASRKLDTGELFF
j_call: TRBJ2-1; clone_size: many; d_call: -; v_call: TRBV4-2; cdr3_nt: TGTGCCAGCAGCCCGTGGCCTGACAATGAGCAGTTCTTC; cdr3_aa: CASSPWPDNEQFF
j_call: TRBJ2-3; clone_size: -; d_call: -; v_call: TRBV7-8; cdr3_nt: TGTGCCAGCAGCTTAGGGGCGCGGGGTAGCACAGATACGCAGTATTTT; cdr3_aa: CASSLGARGSTDTQYF
j_call: TRBJ2-5; clone_size: -; d_call: TRBD2; v_call: TRBV24-1; cdr3_nt: TGTGCCACCAGTGACCGAGCGGGAAGGTTCGAGACCCAGTACTTC; cdr3_aa: CATSDRAGRFETQYF
j_call: TRBJ1-4; clone_size: -; d_call: -; v_call: TRBV27; cdr3_nt: TGTGCCAGCAGTTTTCGAGGGAAAACTAATGAAAAACTGTTTTTT; cdr3_aa: CASSFRGKTNEKLFF
j_call: TRBJ1-2; clone_size: -; d_call: TRBD1; v_call: TRBV2; cdr3_nt: TGTGCCAGCAGTTGGACAGGGAAGAATTTTAACTATGGCTACACCTTC; cdr3_aa: CASSWTGKNFNYGYTF
j_call: TRBJ2-5; clone_size: -; d_call: TRBD1; v_call: TRBV19; cdr3_nt: TGTGCCAGTAGTAAGGTTCCGTACAGGGGGAACCAAGAGACCCAGTACTTC; cdr3_aa: CASSKVPYRGNQETQYF
j_call: TRBJ2-7; clone_size: -; d_call: TRBD2; v_call: TRBV13; cdr3_nt: TGTGCCAGCAGCTTAAGGGCTAGCGGGTACTCCTACGAGCAGTACTTC; cdr3_aa: CASSLRASGYSYEQYF
j_call: TRBJ2-1; clone_size: -; d_call: TRBD2; v_call: TRBV12-5; cdr3_nt: TGTGCTAGTGGTTTTGGCGGGGAGGGTGAGCAGTTCTTC; cdr3_aa: CASGFGGEGEQFF
j_call: TRBJ2-1; clone_size: few; d_call: TRBD2; v_call: TRBV7-3; cdr3_nt: TGTGCCAGCAGCCCCAGGGAGCGGGAGGCCGTTTACAATGAGCAGTTCTTC; cdr3_aa: CASSPREREAVYNEQFF
j_call: TRBJ2-1; clone_size: -; d_call: TRBD2; v_call: TRBV24-1; cdr3_nt: TGTGCCACCAGTGATTTGGGGTTGGGAGCGGGAAGGGGATACAATGAGCAGTTCTTC; cdr3_aa: CATSDLGLGAGRGYNEQFF
j_call: TRBJ2-2; clone_size: -; d_call: -; v_call: TRBV3-1/TRBV3-2; cdr3_nt: TGTGCCAGCAGCGGTGCAGGGGCCGGGGAGCTGTTTTTT; cdr3_aa: CASSGAGAGELFF
j_call: TRBJ2-5; clone_size: -; d_call: TRBD1; v_call: TRBV9; cdr3_nt: TGTGCCAGCAGCGCGCGCTGGGACAGAGCGTACCAAGAGACCCAGTACTTC; cdr3_aa: CASSARWDRAYQETQYF
j_call: TRBJ1-2; clone_size: -; d_call: -; v_call: TRBV3-1/TRBV3-2; cdr3_nt: TGTGCCAGCAGCCCACGGTCGCGAGGTGGCTACACCTTC; cdr3_aa: CASSPRSRGGYTF
j_call: TRBJ1-4; clone_size: -; d_call: TRBD1; v_call: TRBV6-2/TRBV6-3; cdr3_nt: TGTGCCAGCAGTGACTCCGACAGGGCCAGCAGGGCAACTAATGAAAAACTGTTTTTT; cdr3_aa: CASSDSDRASRATNEKLFF
j_call: TRBJ2-4; clone_size: -; d_call: -; v_call: TRBV3-1/TRBV3-2; cdr3_nt: TGTGCCAGCAGCCAACGCCTTCCTCAGGTGGGAAACATTCAGTACTTC; cdr3_aa: CASSQRLPQVGNIQYF
j_call: TRBJ2-5; clone_size: -; d_call: -; v_call: TRBV6-5; cdr3_nt: TGTGCCAGCAGCCCCGGACGGGGACAAGAGACCCAGTACTTC; cdr3_aa: CASSPGRGQETQYF
j_call: TRBJ2-1; clone_size: -; d_call: TRBD2; v_call: TRBV19; cdr3_nt: TGTGCCAGTAGTATTGACGGGAGGGCCTCCTACAATGAGCAGTTCTTC; cdr3_aa: CASSIDGRASYNEQFF
j_call: TRBJ2-4; clone_size: -; d_call: TRBD1; v_call: TRBV9; cdr3_nt: TGTGCCAGCAGCAGACCGGGACAGTTAAACATTCAGTACTTC; cdr3_aa: CASSRPGQLNIQYF
j_call: TRBJ2-1; clone_size: few; d_call: TRBD1; v_call: TRBV5-8; cdr3_nt: TGTGCCAGCAGCCGGGGGACAGGGCCATACAATGAGCAGTTCTTC; cdr3_aa: CASSRGTGPYNEQFF
j_call: TRBJ2-5; clone_size: -; d_call: -; v_call: TRBV12-3/TRBV12-4; cdr3_nt: TGTGCCAGCAGTCTGAACACAGGAGAGACCCAGTACTTC; cdr3_aa: CASSLNTGETQYF
j_call: TRBJ2-3; clone_size: -; d_call: -; v_call: TRBV9; cdr3_nt: TGTGCCAGCAGCGACCTCTTAGAGGATACGCAGTATTTT; cdr3_aa: CASSDLLEDTQYF
j_call: TRBJ2-7; clone_size: -; d_call: -; v_call: TRBV27; cdr3_nt: TGTGCCAGCAGCCTCGAAGCGGGTCCCTACGAGCAGTACTTC; cdr3_aa: CASSLEAGPYEQYF
j_call: TRBJ2-7; clone_size: -; d_call: TRBD1; v_call: TRBV28; cdr3_nt: TGTGCCAGCAGTTTAGATGGACAGGTGAGAGAGCAGTACTTC; cdr3_aa: CASSLDGQVREQYF
j_call: TRBJ2-1; clone_size: -; d_call: -; v_call: TRBV28; cdr3_nt: TGTGCCAGCAGTTTAGGACAGGAGGGCCACAATGAGCAGTTCTTC; cdr3_aa: CASSLGQEGHNEQFF
j_call: TRBJ2-7; clone_size: -; d_call: TRBD2; v_call: TRBV28; cdr3_nt: TGTGCCAGCAGCAAACCGGGACTAGCCACCTACGAGCAGTACTTC; cdr3_aa: CASSKPGLATYEQYF
j_call: TRBJ2-3; clone_size: -; d_call: -; v_call: TRBV28; cdr3_nt: TGTGCCAGCAGTTTACTTAGAGGTACGCAGTATTTT; cdr3_aa: CASSLLRGTQYF
j_call: TRBJ2-1; clone_size: -; d_call: TRBD1; v_call: TRBV5-1; cdr3_nt: TGCGCCAGCAGCTTGGGACAGGGGGCAAATGAGCAGTTCTTC; cdr3_aa: CASSLGQGANEQFF
j_call: TRBJ1-5; clone_size: -; d_call: -; v_call: TRBV6-5; cdr3_nt: TGTGCCAGCAGTTACAGGGAAGGGGGCAATCAGCCCCAGCATTTT; cdr3_aa: CASSYREGGNQPQHF
j_call: TRBJ1-1; clone_size: -; d_call: TRBD1; v_call: TRBV30; cdr3_nt: TGTGCCTGGAGCCTGACAGGGGGTTCTGCTGAAGCTTTCTTT; cdr3_aa: CAWSLTGGSAEAFF
j_call: TRBJ1-3; clone_size: -; d_call: -; v_call: TRBV10-3; cdr3_nt: TGTGCCATCAGTGAGACAGGAAACACCATATATTTT; cdr3_aa: CAISETGNTIYF
j_call: TRBJ2-1; clone_size: once; d_call: TRBD1; v_call: TRBV3-1/TRBV3-2; cdr3_nt: TGTGCCAGCAGCCAGATGACAGGGGGCAATGAGCAGTTCTTC; cdr3_aa: CASSQMTGGNEQFF
j_call: TRBJ2-7; clone_size: -; d_call: TRBD1; v_call: TRBV6-2/TRBV6-3; cdr3_nt: TGTGCCAGCAGTCTTGGACAGGGGACGTACGAGCAGTACTTC; cdr3_aa: CASSLGQGTYEQYF
j_call: TRBJ1-1; clone_size: once; d_call: -; v_call: TRBV4-1; cdr3_nt: TGCGCCAGCAGCCAAGTGGAGGCGCTGGGCCTGAACACTGAAGCTTTCTTT; cdr3_aa: CASSQVEALGLNTEAFF
j_call: TRBJ2-4; clone_size: once; d_call: TRBD1; v_call: TRBV6-5; cdr3_nt: TGTGCCAGCAGTTCCTGGACAGGGGGCGTTGGCATTCAGTACTTC; cdr3_aa: CASSSWTGGVGIQYF
j_call: TRBJ1-3; clone_size: once; d_call: TRBD1; v_call: TRBV6-5; cdr3_nt: TGTGCCAGCAGTCTGACAGGGTCCGGAAACACCATATATTTT; cdr3_aa: CASSLTGSGNTIYF
j_call: TRBJ1-5; clone_size: once; d_call: TRBD1; v_call: TRBV28; cdr3_nt: TGTGCCAGCAGTAGGGACAGGCCGCGAAATAGCAATCAGCCCCAGCATTTT; cdr3_aa: CASSRDRPRNSNQPQHF
j_call: TRBJ2-1; clone_size: -; d_call: -; v_call: TRBV5-1; cdr3_nt: TGCGCCAGCAGCTTAGGGAGTACCTACAATGAGCAGTTCTTC; cdr3_aa: CASSLGSTYNEQFF
j_call: TRBJ1-1; clone_size: -; d_call: -; v_call: TRBV4-3; cdr3_nt: TGCGCCAGCAGCCCAGGTGACAGACCGAACACTGAAGCTTTCTTT; cdr3_aa: CASSPGDRPNTEAFF
j_call: TRBJ2-4; clone_size: -; d_call: -; v_call: TRBV10-2; cdr3_nt: TGCGCCAGCAGTGGTGTGCCAGGGGTGTCCGGGAACATTCAGTACTTC; cdr3_aa: CASSGVPGVSGNIQYF